The TCR beta chain described here comes from a study of T cell clones after liver transplantation. Study details: Samples came pre-transplant, pre-randomization before withdrawal, and post-randomization after withdrawal ended.

This clone was recorded once. The assay was immunoSEQ multiplex PCR, and TCRdb's table has in-frame clones only and misses some. Among about 120,000 clones listed, approximately 90% were seen once. This sequence originates from a human patient who received a liver transplant. Some T cells could come from the graft donor. Here the sequenced sample was CD4+ T cells from blood, taken 12 months after liver transplant.

CDR3 sequence reads: CAITTTGGFNTEAFF. In nucleotides, the CDR3 is TGTGCCATCACTACTACCGGGGGATTTAACACTGAAGCTTTCTTT. This chain joins TRBV10-3 and TRBJ1-1; weak D call: TRBD1 (5 bases). V lost 7 bases, J lost 2 bases, and 17 bases lay in between. Germline CDR1 ENHRY, CDR2 SYGVKD. This CDR3 is 15 amino acids long.